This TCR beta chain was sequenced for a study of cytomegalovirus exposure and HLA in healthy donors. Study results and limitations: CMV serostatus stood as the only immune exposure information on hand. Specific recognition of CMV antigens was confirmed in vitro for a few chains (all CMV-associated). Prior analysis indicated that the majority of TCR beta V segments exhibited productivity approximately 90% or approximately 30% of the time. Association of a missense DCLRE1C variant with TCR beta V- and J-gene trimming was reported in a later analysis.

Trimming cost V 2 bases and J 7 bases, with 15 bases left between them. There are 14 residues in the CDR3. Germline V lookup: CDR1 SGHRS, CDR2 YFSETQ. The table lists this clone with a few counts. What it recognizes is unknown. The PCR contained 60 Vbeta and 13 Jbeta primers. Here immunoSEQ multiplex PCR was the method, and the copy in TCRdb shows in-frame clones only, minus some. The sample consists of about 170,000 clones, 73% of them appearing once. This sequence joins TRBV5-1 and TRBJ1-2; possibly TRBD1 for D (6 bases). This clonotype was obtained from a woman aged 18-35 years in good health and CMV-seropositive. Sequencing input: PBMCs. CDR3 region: CASSLRVAGAGYTF. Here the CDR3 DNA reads TGCGCCAGCAGCTTAAGAGTGGCGGGGGCTGGCTACACCTTC.